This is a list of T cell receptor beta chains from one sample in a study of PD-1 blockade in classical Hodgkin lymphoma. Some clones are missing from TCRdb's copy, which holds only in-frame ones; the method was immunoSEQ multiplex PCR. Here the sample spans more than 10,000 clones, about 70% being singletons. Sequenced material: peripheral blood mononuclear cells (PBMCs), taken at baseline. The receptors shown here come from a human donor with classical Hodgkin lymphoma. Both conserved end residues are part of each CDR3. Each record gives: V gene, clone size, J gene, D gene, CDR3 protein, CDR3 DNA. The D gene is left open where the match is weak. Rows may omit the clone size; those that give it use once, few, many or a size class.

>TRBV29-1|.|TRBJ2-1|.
CSVVGLGRNNEQFF
TGCAGCGTTGTAGGATTGGGCAGGAACAATGAGCAGTTCTTC
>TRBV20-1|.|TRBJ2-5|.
CSANSRETQYF
TGCAGTGCAAATTCCCGGGAGACCCAGTACTTC
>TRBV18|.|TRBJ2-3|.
CASSPSTDTQYF
TGTGCCAGCTCACCAAGCACAGATACGCAGTATTTT
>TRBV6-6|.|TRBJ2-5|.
CASSGASGPGETQYF
TGTGCCAGCAGTGGAGCGAGTGGACCGGGGGAGACCCAGTACTTC
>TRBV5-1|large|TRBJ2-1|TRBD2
CASSLIAGDGTYNEQFF
TGCGCCAGCAGCTTGATAGCGGGAGATGGGACCTACAATGAGCAGTTCTTC
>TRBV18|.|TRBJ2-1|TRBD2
CASSPLREGEQFF
TGTGCCAGCTCACCACTCCGGGAGGGTGAGCAGTTCTTC
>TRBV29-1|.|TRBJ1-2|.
CSVGDANYGYTF
TGCAGCGTTGGCGACGCCAACTATGGCTACACCTTC
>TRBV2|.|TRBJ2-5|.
CASKRDNQETQYF
TGTGCCAGCAAAAGGGATAACCAAGAGACCCAGTACTTC
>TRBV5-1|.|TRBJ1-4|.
CASSLVPGVNEKLFF
TGCGCCAGCAGCTTGGTTCCGGGGGTTAATGAAAAACTGTTTTTT
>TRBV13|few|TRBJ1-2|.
CASSPRGINGLLYYGYTF
TGTGCCAGCAGCCCGCGTGGGATCAACGGACTTCTTTACTATGGCTACACCTTC
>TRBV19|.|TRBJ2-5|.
CASSIGPGAGWDPQKETQYF
TGTGCCAGTAGTATAGGCCCCGGAGCAGGTTGGGACCCTCAAAAAGAGACCCAGTACTTC
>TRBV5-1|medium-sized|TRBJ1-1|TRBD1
CASSTGTGVTEAFF
TGCGCCAGCAGCACCGGGACAGGGGTCACTGAAGCTTTCTTT
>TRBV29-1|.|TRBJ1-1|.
CSVERLQGTEAFF
TGCAGCGTTGAAAGGCTCCAAGGAACTGAAGCTTTCTTT
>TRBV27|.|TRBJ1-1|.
CASSSSQASSTEAFF
TGTGCCAGCAGTAGTTCGCAGGCCTCGAGCACTGAAGCTTTCTTT
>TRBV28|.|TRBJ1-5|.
CASSIQGGQPQHF
TGTGCCAGCAGTATACAGGGCGGACAGCCCCAGCATTTT
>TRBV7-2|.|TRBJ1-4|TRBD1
CASSLYRGTNEKLFF
TGTGCCAGCAGCTTATACAGGGGCACTAATGAAAAACTGTTTTTT
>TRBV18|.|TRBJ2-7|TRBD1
CASSETGDEQYF
TGTGCCAGCTCAGAGACAGGGGACGAGCAGTACTTC
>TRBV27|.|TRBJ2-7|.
CASSLSGPYEQYF
TGTGCCAGCAGTTTATCCGGCCCCTACGAGCAGTACTTC
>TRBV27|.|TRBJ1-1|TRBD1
CASRPRSGGDTEAFF
TGTGCCAGCAGGCCTAGGTCAGGGGGAGACACTGAAGCTTTCTTT
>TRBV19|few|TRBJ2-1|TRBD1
CASNRDSAYNEQFF
TGTGCCAGTAATAGGGACAGTGCCTACAATGAGCAGTTCTTC
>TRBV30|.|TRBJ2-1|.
CACWSGEQFF
TGTGCCTGCTGGTCCGGTGAGCAGTTCTTC
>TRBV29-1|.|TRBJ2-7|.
CSVVVGIDEQYF
TGCAGCGTTGTTGTGGGAATCGACGAGCAGTACTTC
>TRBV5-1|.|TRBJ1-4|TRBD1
CASSLVGTATNEKLFF
TGCGCCAGCAGCTTGGTTGGGACAGCAACTAATGAAAAACTGTTTTTT
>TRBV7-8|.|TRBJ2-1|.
CASSLDYNNEQFF
TGTGCCAGCAGCTTGGACTATAACAATGAGCAGTTCTTC
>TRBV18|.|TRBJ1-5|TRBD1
CASSPQTGGPYSNQPQHF
TGTGCCAGCTCACCACAGACAGGGGGCCCTTATAGCAATCAGCCCCAGCATTTT
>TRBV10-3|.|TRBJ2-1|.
CAVVGSYNEQFF
TGTGCCGTCGTGGGCTCCTACAATGAGCAGTTCTTC
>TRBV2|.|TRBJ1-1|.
CASSEQGPGIIEAFF
TGTGCCAGCAGTGAACAAGGTCCAGGAATAATTGAAGCTTTCTTT
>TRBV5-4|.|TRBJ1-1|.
CASSLRTIIMTEAFF
TGTGCCAGCAGCTTACGGACAATCATTATGACTGAAGCTTTCTTT
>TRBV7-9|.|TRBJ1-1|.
CASSPPENMNTEAFF
TGTGCCAGCAGCCCCCCAGAAAACATGAACACTGAAGCTTTCTTT
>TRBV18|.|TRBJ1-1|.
CASSPKGDGRTFF
TGTGCCAGCTCACCAAAGGGAGACGGACGAACTTTCTTT
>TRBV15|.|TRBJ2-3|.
CATSEKRPDTQYF
TGTGCCACCAGCGAAAAAAGACCAGATACGCAGTATTTT
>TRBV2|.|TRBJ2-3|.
CASSEGRGADTQYF
TGTGCCAGCAGTGAGGGAAGGGGGGCAGATACGCAGTATTTT
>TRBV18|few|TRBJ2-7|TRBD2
CASSAGLAGAGYEQYF
TGTGCCAGCTCAGCGGGACTAGCGGGAGCAGGCTACGAGCAGTACTTC
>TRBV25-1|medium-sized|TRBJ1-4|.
CASRNSGEKLFF
TGTGCCAGCCGGAACAGCGGAGAAAAACTGTTTTTT
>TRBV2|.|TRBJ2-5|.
CASSEVGSWETQYF
TGTGCCAGCAGTGAAGTGGGTAGTTGGGAGACCCAGTACTTC
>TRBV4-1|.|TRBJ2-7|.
CASSQDVREWGYEQYF
TGCGCCAGCAGCCAAGATGTTCGGGAGTGGGGCTACGAGCAGTACTTC
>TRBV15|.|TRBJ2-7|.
CATSRAVESSYEQYF
TGTGCCACCAGCAGAGCGGTCGAGAGCTCCTACGAGCAGTACTTC
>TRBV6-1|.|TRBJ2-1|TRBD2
CASSEEASGRASYNEQFF
TGTGCCAGCAGTGAAGAGGCTAGCGGGAGGGCATCCTACAATGAGCAGTTCTTC
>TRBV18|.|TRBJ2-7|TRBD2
CASSPTGTSGGEQYF
TGTGCCAGCTCACCAACCGGGACTAGCGGAGGGGAGCAGTACTTC
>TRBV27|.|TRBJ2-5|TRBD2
CASSSLAGEHQETQYF
TGTGCCAGCAGTTCGTTAGCGGGAGAGCACCAAGAGACCCAGTACTTC
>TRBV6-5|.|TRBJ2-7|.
CASSYSDTYEQYF
TGTGCCAGCAGTTACTCCGATACCTACGAGCAGTACTTC
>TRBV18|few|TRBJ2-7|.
CASSPRRLGEQYF
TGTGCCAGCTCACCTAGGCGGCTTGGTGAGCAGTACTTC
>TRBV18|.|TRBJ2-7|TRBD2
CASSKLAGGYYEQYF
TGTGCCAGCTCAAAACTAGCGGGGGGTTACTACGAGCAGTACTTC
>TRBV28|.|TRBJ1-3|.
CASRDSGNTIYF
TGTGCCAGTAGGGACTCTGGAAACACCATATATTTT
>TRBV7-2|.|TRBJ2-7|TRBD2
CASSLAGTSGISEQYF
TGTGCCAGCAGCTTAGCGGGGACTAGCGGGATTTCAGAACAGTACTTC
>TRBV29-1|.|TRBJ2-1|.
CSVTSSLTYNEQFF
TGCAGCGTTACCTCGAGCTTGACCTACAATGAGCAGTTCTTC
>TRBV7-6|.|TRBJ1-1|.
CASSVTGNTEAFF
TGTGCCAGCAGCGTGACAGGGAACACTGAAGCTTTCTTT
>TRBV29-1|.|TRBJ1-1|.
CSVESGGEAFF
TGCAGCGTTGAGTCCGGGGGTGAAGCTTTCTTT
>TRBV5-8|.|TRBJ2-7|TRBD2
CASSLVVAGAREQYF
TGTGCCAGCAGCTTGGTTGTAGCGGGGGCCCGCGAGCAGTACTTC
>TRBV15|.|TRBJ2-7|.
CATSRVRGRGDYEQYF
TGTGCCACCAGCAGAGTCAGGGGAAGGGGTGACTACGAGCAGTACTTC
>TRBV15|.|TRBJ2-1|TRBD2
CATSREMGLAGGPRSNEQFF
TGTGCCACCAGCAGAGAAATGGGACTAGCGGGAGGGCCTCGGTCCAATGAGCAGTTCTTC
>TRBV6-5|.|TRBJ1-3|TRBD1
CASSVQGAYGNTIYF
TGTGCCAGCAGTGTTCAGGGGGCGTATGGAAACACCATATATTTT
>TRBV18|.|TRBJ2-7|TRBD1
CASSATGPTYEQYF
TGTGCCAGCTCTGCGACAGGGCCGACCTACGAGCAGTACTTC